Described below is a single TCR beta chain sequence and its context. The antigen remains unidentified. Genomic DNA templated the TCR beta VDJ and CDR3 profiling. TCRdb ran MiXCR on the reads and lists one entry per CDR3 protein. Among 200,000 to 300,000 distinct CDR3 sequences listed, 65% to 90% were seen once. Patients chosen for sequencing had shown CD8+CD57+ cell expansion by flow cytometry. This record belongs to a study of CD8+CD57+ T cells in acquired aplastic anemia. Background on the study: DNA recovered from sorted CD4+ and CD8+ cells had a mean of approximately 3.2 ug.

Study outcomes and limitations: The number of CD8+ CDR3 sequences shared by patients and controls was twenty-nine.

The CDR3 is 16 amino acids. The J segment lost 6 bases and the V segment lost 6 bases, leaving 13 bases of the junction unmatched. Germline values: CDR1 DFQATT, CDR2 SNEGSKA (reference sequence). Sequenced: sorted CD4+, CD8+, or CD8+CD57+ T cells (not recorded which) from PBMCs. This TCR was sampled from a human donor with aplastic anemia. This chain uses TRBV20-1 with TRBJ1-6; TRBD1 matches 8 bases. The CDR3 loop reads CSAPGGGQGANSPLHF. The CDR3 DNA is TGCAGTGCCCCCGGAGGCGGACAGGGAGCTAATTCACCCCTCCACTTT.